Listed below are T cell receptor beta chains from one sample, sequenced in a study of response to subunit inactivated influenza vaccine. TCRdb reprocessed the RT-PCR reads with MiXCR, giving one entry per CDR3 protein. The table has some 520,000 distinct CDR3 sequences, more than 15% seen once. The sample in question was CD4+ T cells sorted from PBMCs, obtained about 23 months after vaccination. The receptors originated from a man aged 50-75 years who received an inactivated influenza vaccine. Both conserved end residues are part of each CDR3. The D gene is left open where the match is weak. A clone size is listed for some rows: how often the clone was seen (once, few, many), or a class if it is expanded.

>TRBJ2-1|-|TRBV20-1|many
CSAPSGMGYNEQFF
TGCAGTGCCCCTTCCGGGATGGGGTACAATGAGCAGTTCTTC
>TRBJ2-5|-|TRBV18|few
CASSPFMTSRAGETQYF
TGTGCCAGCTCACCCTTTATGACGTCCAGGGCAGGAGAGACCCAGTACTTC
>TRBJ1-1|-|TRBV7-2|-
CASSPSGVSEAFF
TGTGCCAGCAGCCCTAGTGGGGTATCTGAAGCTTTCTTT
>TRBJ2-7|TRBD1|TRBV6-5|few
CASSFGTGGGYEQYF
TGTGCCAGCAGTTTTGGGACAGGGGGCGGCTACGAGCAGTACTTC
>TRBJ2-3|-|TRBV20-1|medium-sized
CSARDSTRGTDTQYF
TGCAGTGCTAGAGATAGTACAAGAGGAACAGATACGCAGTATTTT
>TRBJ1-3|TRBD1|TRBV4-3|few
CASSQGGQAFSGNTIYF
TGCGCCAGCAGCCAAGGGGGACAGGCCTTCTCTGGAAACACCATATATTTT
>TRBJ2-3|-|TRBV10-3|many
CAISLDRQSDQYF
TGTGCCATCAGTTTGGACCGACAGTCCGATCAGTATTTT
>TRBJ2-3|-|TRBV7-9|few
CASSLESGSTDTQYF
TGTGCCAGCAGCTTAGAATCAGGTAGCACAGATACGCAGTATTTT
>TRBJ2-1|-|TRBV5-1|many
CASSPGTAGLDEQFF
TGCGCCAGCAGCCCGGGGACCGCTGGATTGGATGAGCAGTTCTTC
>TRBJ2-4|-|TRBV6-2/TRBV6-3|-
CASSWASGTSQRIQYF
TGTGCCAGCAGTTGGGCATCCGGGACGTCTCAGCGCATTCAGTACTTC
>TRBJ2-1|-|TRBV7-9|few
CASSFRGDEQFF
TGTGCCAGCAGCTTCAGGGGGGACGAGCAGTTCTTC
>TRBJ1-1|TRBD1|TRBV3-1|-
CASSQGTGGNTEAFF
TGTGCCAGCAGCCAAGGGACAGGGGGAAACACTGAAGCTTTCTTT
>TRBJ2-7|TRBD1|TRBV7-9|few
CASSLVLWDRGYEQYF
TGTGCCAGCAGCTTAGTACTGTGGGACAGGGGCTACGAGCAGTACTTC
>TRBJ1-6|TRBD1|TRBV18|-
CASSPGSGGSPLHF
TGTGCCAGCTCACCAGGGTCAGGGGGATCACCCCTCCACTTT
>TRBJ2-5|TRBD2|TRBV7-8|few
CASSVLAGANSQETQYF
TGTGCCAGCAGCGTATTAGCGGGAGCGAATTCCCAAGAGACCCAGTACTTC
>TRBJ2-1|TRBD1|TRBV20-1|-
CSARTGTGLDEQFF
TGCAGTGCTAGAACCGGGACAGGGTTGGATGAGCAGTTCTTC